This TCR beta chain was profiled in a study of Ad26.COV2.S vaccination and SARS-CoV-2 variants listed by TCRdb under 2021. Context from the whole study: Vaccine-arm donors came from COV1001, a multicentre, randomized, double-blind, placebo-controlled phase I-IIa trial of Ad26.COV2.S in healthy adults. Trial participants were randomized into five groups of five, in which low-dose or high-dose Ad26.COV2.S was given once or twice, or placebo was given on both occasions. The TCR-sequenced set comprised around 30 samples: 19 Ad26.COV2.S vaccine recipients, 5 placebo recipients and 8 SARS-CoV-2 convalescent individuals. Ad26.COV2.S was administered intramuscularly at 5 x 10^10 or 1 x 10^11 viral particles, either as a single shot or as two shots given 56 days apart. Sequencing of the TCRbeta repertoire served to evaluate the specificity and breadth of SARS-CoV-2-reactive T cell receptors following Ad26.COV2.S vaccination. Throughout the experiments and outcome assessment, investigators stayed blinded to trial group allocation.

Measured from the cysteine to the phenylalanine, the CDR3 is 11 residues long. Only the CDR3 region is kept as DNA, spanning 33 bases read in frame from base 1. V is pared back by 6 bases and J by 11 bases, with 13 bases lying between the germline termini. CDR1 is given as LNHDA and CDR2 as SQIVND, both from the germline V gene (reference sequence). Explained via the paper, the treatment or condition label denotes: some 19 received Ad26.COV2.S at low or high dose, single or two shots; 5 received placebo; per-sample allocation not given. For vaccine and placebo recipients, the sequenced repertoires came from samples collected on day 63 after the first injection. Cohort 1b enrolled roughly 25 adults aged 18-55 years at a single site in Boston, USA, between 29 July and 7 August 2020. Ad26.COV2.S was a replication-incompetent adenovirus type 26 vector expressing a prefusion-stabilized SARS-CoV-2 spike protein from the original Wuhan strain.

Overall results and qualifications from the work: Comparable non-spike TCR breadth was observed between vaccine and placebo recipients, consistent with only spike being contained in the vaccine. Ad26.COV2.S recipients had higher spike-specific TCR breadth than placebo recipients (P = 0.0014). The study was not powered for comparison of responses between vaccine doses or regimens. After vaccination, substantial breadth of spike-specific CD8+ and CD4+ T cell responses was reported. The authors noted that the TCR breadth and depth analyses may have underestimated total T cell responses.

With respect to this clone: Its target antigen remains unknown. Per-base quality was not reported, and no clone a single base away is much larger than it.

TCRbeta CDR3 regions were sequenced with the immunoSEQ Assay. After extraction, genomic DNA underwent amplification by bias-controlled multiplex PCR, followed by high-throughput sequencing. The authors processed their data as follows. To quantify the absolute abundance of every unique TCRbeta CDR3 region, sequences were collapsed and filtered. Usable DNA was measured by amplifying reference genes present in all nucleated cells, and TCRbeta template counts were normalized to that usable DNA to estimate T cell fraction. Repertoire TCRs were annotated as SARS-CoV-2-specific by exact matching of V gene, CDR3 amino acid sequence and J gene to a known reactive TCR set. The reference SARS-CoV-2 TCR set came from MIRA and was filtered for enrichment in COVID-19-positive ImmuneCODE repertoires, removing public or cross-reactive TCRs. Using the MIRA antigens, annotated TCRs were further analysed by specific ORF or by position within an ORF. Depth was the summed frequency of annotated unique rearrangements, while breadth was defined as annotated unique rearrangements over total unique productive rearrangements. Two-sided Wilcoxon rank-sum tests were used to compare TCR breadth between groups. TCRdb holds this immuneACCESS table with in-frame rearrangements only. Some clones are missing; in checked studies, unresolved V genes explain under half, and the rest has no known cause. V and J calls and clone size are given by that table; D and trimming were obtained from the DNA. The sample data list 300,000 to 400,000 clones, and under 90% of these were observed just once. Clones ranked in the top ten supply 5% to 6.5% of the sample.

The V and J genes are TRBV19 and TRBJ1-1, with the D segment identity uncertain. This material consisted of peripheral blood, taken in a trial of Ad26.COV2.S vaccine versus placebo. The receptor was isolated from a person between 18 and 65 years old who received the Ad26.COV2.S COVID-19 vaccine or a placebo. The bases read TGTGCCAGTAGAGATGGCCTGAGGGCTTTCTTT. Its protein reads: CASRDGLRAFF.